One and the same sample provided the 13 T cell receptor beta chains below, sequenced in a study of human T cells and chemical hapten exposure. TCRdb ran MiXCR on the RACE reads and lists one entry per CDR3 protein. The repertoire includes some 380,000 distinct CDR3 sequences, roughly 4.8% of them detected once, and approximately 2.3% sits in the top ten. Sample time point: patch test 1, 2 weeks after DPC sensitization. Treatment: therapeutic diphenylcyclopropenone sensitization with weekly scalp DPC. Sequenced material: whole blood, taken in connection with sensitization to the hapten diphenylcyclopropenone (DPC). These receptors originate from a woman aged 45-59 years with alopecia areata. Some clones in this sample may be carry-over from other donors' samples.

This clonotype was seen repeatedly, ten times or more. The chain links TRBV20-1 to TRBJ2-5; possibly TRBD2 for D (5 bases). CDR1 is DFQATT and CDR2 is SNEGSKA in the germline V gene (reference sequence). Trimming shortened V by 1 base and J by 2 bases, and 11 bases separated the two germline ends. The CDR3 contains 14 residues. The chain's CDR3 is CSARAPAAQETQYF. CDR3 bases: TGCAGTGCTAGAGCCCCAGCGGCACAAGAGACCCAGTACTTC.

This clonotype was observed at least ten times. Its ends do not fully match the called genes, so a read error is possible. The J gene is TRBJ1-2, the V gene TRBV28; 10 bases align to TRBD1. This CDR3 has 14 residues. The germline V gene encodes CDR1 MDHEN and CDR2 SYDVKM. Written as DNA, the CDR3 is TGCGCCAGCACCCTCGGGGACAGGGGTAATGGCTACACCTTC. It yields the protein CASTLGDRGNGYTF.

In this sample, this clonotype turned up many times. The rearrangement links TRBV5-4 to TRBJ2-7; 8 bases map to TRBD1. This CDR3 has 14 amino acids. Germline V gives CDR1 SGHNT, CDR2 YYREEE (reference sequence). With V trimmed by 2 bases and J by 3 bases, 4 bases remained unmatched. The CDR3 DNA follows: TGTGCCAGCAGCTTTGGTACAGGGGGCTACGAGCAGTACTTC. This translates into CASSFGTGGYEQYF.

The table lists this clonotype with a few counts. This sequence joins TRBV12-5 and TRBJ2-7, with unresolved D. This CDR3 has 18 amino acids. Per germline, CDR1 LGHNT and CDR2 FRNRAP. The ends were cut back, 0 bases at V and 4 bases at J, with 22 bases in the middle. CDR3 DNA: TGTGCTAGTGGTTTGGTACGGTTAAGGGCAGCCCCTTGGTACGAGCAGTACTTC. Encoded protein: CASGLVRLRAAPWYEQYF.

This clonotype was detected ten times or more. V gene TRBV29-1 combines with J gene TRBJ2-3; D possibly corresponds to TRBD2 (6 bases). V was trimmed by 3 bases and J by 3 bases, leaving 13 bases between them. The CDR3 totals 14 residues. Looked up from germline, CDR1 is SQVTM and CDR2 is ANQGSEA. The CDR3 nucleotides are TGCAGCGTTGACTTCGGGAGTTTTACAGATACGCAGTATTTT. Its translation is CSVDFGSFTDTQYF.

At least ten counts were recorded for this clonotype. V and J are TRBV5-4 and TRBJ1-4; D remains unclear. With 4 bases removed from V and 6 bases from J, the gap between germline ends came to 10 bases. The CDR3 length is 13 residues. The germline V gene encodes CDR1 SGHNT and CDR2 YYREEE (reference sequence). DNA for the CDR3: TGTGCCAGCAGCCTGTGGGTCGATGAAAAACTGTTTTTT. This translates into CASSLWVDEKLFF. The whole variable domain, remainder taken from reference TRBV5-4 and TRBJ1-4, is ETGVTQSPTHLIKTRGQQVTLRCSSQSGHNTVSWYQQALGQGPQFIFQYYREEENGRGNFPPRFSGLQFPNYSSELNVNALELDDSALYLCASSLWVDEKLFFGSGTQLSVL.

Many counts were recorded for this clonotype. This chain links TRBV20-1 with TRBJ2-1; 12 bases match TRBD2. The CDR3 contains 17 residues. With 3 bases clipped from V and 0 bases from J, the junction kept 6 bases outside the gene matches. Germline lookup yields CDR1 DFQATT and CDR2 SNEGSKA (reference sequence). CDR3 protein: CSARASGRALSYNEQFF. DNA of the CDR3: TGCAGTGCTAGGGCTAGCGGGAGGGCACTCTCCTACAATGAGCAGTTCTTC.

This clonotype was counted between two and nine times. V usage is TRBV4-2 and J usage is TRBJ2-1; no clear D. Trimming took 0 bases from V and 5 from J, leaving 14 bases between them. The length of the CDR3 is 16 residues. Germline V gene lookup returns CDR1 LGHNA and CDR2 YNFKEQ. This CDR3 is CASSQDKDPSHNEQFF. CDR3 DNA sequence: TGTGCCAGCAGCCAAGATAAGGACCCCTCTCACAATGAGCAGTTCTTC.

Of note for this clonotype: This may be a read error, as it is one base from a much larger clone. The chain carries TRBV10-3 and TRBJ2-1; possibly TRBD1 or TRBD2 for D (5 bases each). The V gene's germline CDR1 is ENHRY and CDR2 SYGVKD. V gave up 6 bases and J gave up 6 bases, with 15 bases separating them. The CDR3 is 14 residues long. For the CDR3, the DNA is TGTGCCATCAGCCGGGACCCTAGGGTCAATGAGCAGTTCTTC. This encodes CAISRDPRVNEQFF.

The table lists this clonotype with many counts. The genes are TRBV9 and TRBJ2-1; 10 bases match TRBD2. This CDR3 contains 17 residues. Germline loops: CDR1 SGDLS, CDR2 YYNGEE. V dropped 0 bases and J dropped 9; count of bases not matched to a gene: 12. The CDR3 reads CASSVDGASGSRGEQFF. The CDR3 DNA is TGTGCCAGCAGCGTAGACGGGGCTAGCGGGAGTCGAGGTGAGCAGTTCTTC.

In this sample, this clonotype turned up many times. The chain uses TRBV20-1 and TRBJ2-7; TRBD2 matches at 7 bases. Germline V CDR1 and CDR2: DFQATT, SNEGSKA (reference sequence). The CDR3 has 16 amino acids. V lost 0 bases and J lost 3; bases outside the gene matches: 11. CDR3 protein: CSARDSRLASLYEQYF. DNA of the CDR3: TGCAGTGCTAGAGATTCTAGACTAGCCAGCCTCTACGAGCAGTACTTC.

This clonotype has a count of ten or more. The gene calls are TRBV2 and TRBJ1-1, with D tentatively TRBD1 (5 bases). This CDR3 has 14 amino acids. Germline V gene lookup returns CDR1 SNHLY and CDR2 FYNNEI. Trimming stripped 11 bases from V and 6 bases from J, with 22 bases between. CDR3 loop: CAPLGRRGEAEAFF. For the CDR3, the DNA is TGTGCCCCCCTAGGGAGACGGGGGGAGGCTGAAGCTTTCTTT.

The sample holds many counts of this clonotype. At one boundary the junction diverges from the germline segment, which might be a read error. The V and J genes are TRBV7-2 and TRBJ1-2; 9 bases fit TRBD1. The CDR3 contains 14 residues. Germline CDR1 reads SGHTA; CDR2 reads FQGNSA. Written as DNA, the CDR3 is TGTGCCAGCAGTTTAGGAGGGACAGGGTACGGCTACACCTTC. Residues: CASSLGGTGYGYTF.